This T cell receptor (beta chain) was recorded in a study of CD8+ T cells in alopecia areata. RNA, once extracted, was reverse transcribed into cDNA for use as the sequencing template. Method: immunoSEQ multiplex PCR; TCRdb's copy keeps in-frame clones and lacks some. The sample carries 150,000 to 200,000 clones, 60% to 75% recorded once. Whole-study findings and limits: Researchers report lesional scalp, most notably alopecia totalis/universalis, outstripped normal scalp in clonality. TCR sharing across patients was less clear than in mice, possibly HLA-related.

This clone showed up just a few times. The antigen is not known. Treatment here: oral pan-JAK inhibitor, 5-10 mg twice daily. In germline, CDR1 is SGHTA, CDR2 FQGNSA. This CDR3 contains 16 residues. V gave up 1 base and J gave up 5 bases; unmatched junction bases: 7. This chain uses TRBV7-2 with TRBJ2-2, with 7 nucleotides matching TRBD2. This receptor was obtained from a human donor with alopecia areata. Sequencing used CD4+ T cells sorted from blood, obtained at week 24, from a patient treated with tofacitinib. DNA for the CDR3: TGTGCCAGCAGCTTAGTGGCAGGGAGGGCAACCGGGGAGCTGTTTTTT. Translation: CASSLVAGRATGELFF.